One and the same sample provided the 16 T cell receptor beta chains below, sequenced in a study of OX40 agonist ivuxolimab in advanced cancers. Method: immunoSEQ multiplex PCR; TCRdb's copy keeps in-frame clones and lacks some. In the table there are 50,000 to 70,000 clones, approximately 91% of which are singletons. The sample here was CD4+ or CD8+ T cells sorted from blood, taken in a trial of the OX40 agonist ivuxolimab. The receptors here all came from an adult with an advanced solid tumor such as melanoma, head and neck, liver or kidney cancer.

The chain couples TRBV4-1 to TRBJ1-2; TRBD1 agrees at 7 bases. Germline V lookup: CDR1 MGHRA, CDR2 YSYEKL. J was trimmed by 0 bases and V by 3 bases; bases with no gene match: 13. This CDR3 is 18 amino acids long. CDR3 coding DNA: TGCGCCAGCAGCCAGGCCCGACAGGGATCCCTTTCTAACTATGGCTACACCTTC. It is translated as CASSQARQGSLSNYGYTF.

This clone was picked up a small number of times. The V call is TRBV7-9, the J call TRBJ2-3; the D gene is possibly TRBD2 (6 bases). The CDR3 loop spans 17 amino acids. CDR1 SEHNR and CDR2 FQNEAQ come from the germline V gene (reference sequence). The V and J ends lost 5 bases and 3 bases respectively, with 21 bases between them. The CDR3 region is CASSPTETGENTDTQYF. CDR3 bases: TGTGCCAGCAGCCCGACCGAAACGGGGGAGAATACAGATACGCAGTATTTT.

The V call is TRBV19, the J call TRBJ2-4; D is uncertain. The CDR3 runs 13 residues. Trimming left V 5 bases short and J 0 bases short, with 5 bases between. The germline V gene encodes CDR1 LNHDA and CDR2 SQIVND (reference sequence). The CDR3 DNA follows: TGTGCCAGTAGTGCGAGAGCCAAAAACATTCAGTACTTC. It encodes CASSARAKNIQYF.

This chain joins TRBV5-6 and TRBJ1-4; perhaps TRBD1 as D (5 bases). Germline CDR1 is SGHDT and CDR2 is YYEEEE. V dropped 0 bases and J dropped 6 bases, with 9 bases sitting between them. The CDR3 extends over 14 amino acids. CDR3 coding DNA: TGTGCCAGCAGCTTGGGCAGGGCAGATGAAAAACTGTTTTTT. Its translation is CASSLGRADEKLFF.

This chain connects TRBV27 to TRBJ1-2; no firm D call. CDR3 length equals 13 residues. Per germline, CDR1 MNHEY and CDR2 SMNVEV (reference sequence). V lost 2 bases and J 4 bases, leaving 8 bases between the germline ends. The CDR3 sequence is CASSLAGTYGYTF. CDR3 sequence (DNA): TGTGCCAGCAGTTTAGCGGGCACCTATGGCTACACCTTC.

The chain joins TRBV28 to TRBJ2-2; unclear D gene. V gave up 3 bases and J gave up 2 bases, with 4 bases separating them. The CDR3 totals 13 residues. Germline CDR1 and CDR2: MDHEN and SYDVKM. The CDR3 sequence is CASSFGNTGELFF. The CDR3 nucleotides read TGTGCCAGCAGTTTCGGTAACACCGGGGAGCTGTTTTTT.

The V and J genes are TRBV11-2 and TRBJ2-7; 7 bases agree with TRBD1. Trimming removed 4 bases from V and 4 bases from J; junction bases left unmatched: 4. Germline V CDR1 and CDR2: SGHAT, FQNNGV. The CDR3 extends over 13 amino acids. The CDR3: CASSSGQTYEQYF. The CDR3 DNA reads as TGTGCCAGCAGCTCGGGACAGACATACGAGCAGTACTTC.

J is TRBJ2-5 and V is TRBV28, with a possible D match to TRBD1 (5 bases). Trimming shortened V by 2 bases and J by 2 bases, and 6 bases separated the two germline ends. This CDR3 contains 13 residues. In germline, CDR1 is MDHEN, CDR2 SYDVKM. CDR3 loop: CASSLQGQETQYF. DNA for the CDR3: TGTGCCAGCAGTTTACAGGGTCAAGAGACCCAGTACTTC.

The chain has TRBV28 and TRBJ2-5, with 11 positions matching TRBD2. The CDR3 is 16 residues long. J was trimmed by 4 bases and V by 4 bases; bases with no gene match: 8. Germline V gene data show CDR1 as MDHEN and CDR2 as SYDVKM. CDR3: CASSSLLAGDPETQYF. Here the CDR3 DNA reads TGTGCCAGCAGTTCCTTACTAGCGGGGGATCCAGAGACCCAGTACTTC.

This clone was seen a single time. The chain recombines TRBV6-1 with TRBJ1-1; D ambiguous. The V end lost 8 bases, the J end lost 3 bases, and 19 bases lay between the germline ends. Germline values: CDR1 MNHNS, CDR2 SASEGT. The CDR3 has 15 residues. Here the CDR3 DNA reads TGTGCCAGCCCCAGTTCCGGAGTTCCTGACACTGAAGCTTTCTTT. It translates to CASPSSGVPDTEAFF.

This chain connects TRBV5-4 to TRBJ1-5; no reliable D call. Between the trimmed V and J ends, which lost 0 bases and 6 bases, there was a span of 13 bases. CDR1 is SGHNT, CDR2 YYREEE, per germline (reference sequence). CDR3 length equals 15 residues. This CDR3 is CASSLEKGEGQPQHF. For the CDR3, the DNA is TGTGCCAGCAGCTTGGAAAAGGGAGAGGGTCAGCCCCAGCATTTT.

The CDR3 region is CSVVTGSSYEQYF. Written as DNA, the CDR3 is TGCAGCGTTGTAACAGGCAGCTCCTACGAGCAGTACTTC. The chain employs TRBV29-1 and TRBJ2-7; a weak D match, TRBD1 (5 bases). Trimming removed 4 bases at V and 0 bases at J, with 10 bases between. Germline V gene sequence: CDR1 SQVTM, CDR2 ANQGSEA. The CDR3 runs 13 residues.

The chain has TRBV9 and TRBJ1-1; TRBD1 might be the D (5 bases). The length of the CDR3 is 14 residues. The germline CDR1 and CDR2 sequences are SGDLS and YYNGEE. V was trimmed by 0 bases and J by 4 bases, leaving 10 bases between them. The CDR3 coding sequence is TGTGCCAGCAGCGTAGGTGGGGCTGGCACTGAAGCTTTCTTT. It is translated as CASSVGGAGTEAFF.

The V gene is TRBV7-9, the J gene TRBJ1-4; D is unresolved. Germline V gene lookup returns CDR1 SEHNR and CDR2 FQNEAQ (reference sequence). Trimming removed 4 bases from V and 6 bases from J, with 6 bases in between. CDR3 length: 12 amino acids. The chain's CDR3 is CASSSGDEKLFF. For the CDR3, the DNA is TGTGCCAGCAGCTCTGGGGATGAAAAACTGTTTTTT. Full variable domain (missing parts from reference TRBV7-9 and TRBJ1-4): DTGVSQNPRHKITKRGQNVTFRCDPISEHNRLYWYRQTLGQGPEFLTYFQNEAQLEKSRLLSDRFSAERPKGSFSTLEIQRTEQGDSAMYLCASSSGDEKLFFGSGTQLSVL.

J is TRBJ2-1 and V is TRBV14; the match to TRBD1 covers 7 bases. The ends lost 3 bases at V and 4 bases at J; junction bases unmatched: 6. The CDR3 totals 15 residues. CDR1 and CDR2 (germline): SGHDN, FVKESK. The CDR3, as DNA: TGTGCCAGCAGCCAGAGGGGGCTTGGGTACAATGAGCAGTTCTTC. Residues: CASSQRGLGYNEQFF.

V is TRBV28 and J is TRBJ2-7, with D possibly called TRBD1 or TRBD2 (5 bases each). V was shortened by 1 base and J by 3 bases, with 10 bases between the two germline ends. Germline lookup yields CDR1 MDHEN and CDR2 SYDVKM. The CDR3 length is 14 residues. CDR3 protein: CASSLSGSHYEQYV. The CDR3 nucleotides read TGTGCCAGCAGTTTATCAGGGAGTCACTACGAGCAGTACGTC.